This record concerns one T cell receptor beta chain sequence. The antigen it recognizes is unknown. The sample holds no much larger clone one base away, and base qualities are not on file. V is reduced by 1 base and J by 3 bases, leaving a spacing of 10 bases between them. From the germline V gene, CDR1 is SGHRS and CDR2 is YFSETQ. There are 15 amino acids in the CDR3, from cysteine to phenylalanine inclusive. The retained sequence is limited to the CDR3, 45 bases, with the frame set at the first base. The data are from a study of siplizumab effects on memory and regulatory T cells (dated by TCRdb to about 2019). With regard to the full study: Across 7 to 9 responder-stimulator pairs, mixed lymphocyte reactions were run as pairs, around 1 with siplizumab at around 0.93 ug/mL and around 1 without drug. The effect of the anti-CD2 antibody siplizumab on alloreactive T-cell subsets was examined in allogeneic mixed lymphocyte reactions constructed from human PBMCs.

For around six days, cells in the mixed lymphocyte reaction were kept in coculture at 37 degrees C. Responder PBMCs were labelled with CFSE and stimulator PBMCs were labelled with Violet Dye, after which the responder and stimulator PBMCs were mixed at a 1:1 ratio. TCRbeta CDR3 sequencing was performed on sorted unstimulated T cells and on proliferating T cells recovered from mixed lymphocyte reactions. Fresh whole blood from fewer than 11 HLA-typed healthy donors was used to isolate PBMCs. For TCR sequencing, responder T cells that had proliferated and were CFSE-low were FACS-sorted once the mixed lymphocyte reaction was over. Receptors were amplified or captured by the immunoSEQ multiplex PCR assay. Roughly 10^5 TCR templates per sample were assayed on the deep sequencing platform. Genomic DNA extracted from sorted T cells was the material used for TCRbeta CDR3 sequencing. Per the authors' processing: The R programming language was used for clonal analysis of TCRbeta CDR3 data. Comparing unstimulated samples against CFSE-low samples taken after the reaction was how alloreactive CD4+ and CD8+ clones were defined. Regulatory or non-regulatory origin was assigned to alloreactive CD4+ clones by matching of sequences to sorted unstimulated Treg and non-Treg repertoires. TCRdb took this table from immuneACCESS and kept in-frame rearrangements with V and J called. Such tables lack part of the clones; where checked against another copy, unresolved V genes explain under half of the gap, and the rest is unexplained. V, J and clone size derive from that table, while D and trimming were established from the DNA sequence. The sample includes 11,000 to 15,000 clones, with approximately 48% observed a single time. Approximately 8.6% of the sample is held by the ten biggest clonotypes.

What the research found in general, with its limitations: For roughly 75-96% of proliferating CD4+ or CD8+ clones, no naive or memory phenotype could be assigned. Unstimulated naive T cells appeared more diverse than memory T cells, and naive cells seemed to contribute substantially to the alloresponse. Siplizumab significantly lowered the cumulative frequency of alloreactive sequences that could be traced to unstimulated CD4+ memory T cells. Among mappable alloreactive CD4+ clones, an average Treg-derived fraction of roughly 71% was observed with siplizumab, compared with about 25% in control reactions. The suppressive function of proliferating Tregs from siplizumab cultures was not functionally confirmed. Because sequences below about 10^-5 frequency were poorly captured, only a minor fraction of alloreactive clones could be mapped to unstimulated subsets.

Sequencing input: CFSE-low (dividing) CD4+ T cells sorted from an allogeneic mixed lymphocyte reaction. The TCR was taken from a human donor in good health; the cells came from an allogeneic mixed lymphocyte reaction. The chain uses TRBV5-1 and TRBJ2-2, with the D gene call left open. The CDR3 loop reads CASSLLTDHTGELFF. DNA sequence: TGCGCCAGCAGCTTGTTAACAGACCACACCGGGGAGCTGTTTTTT. Here the CDR3 is joined to the reference TRBV5-1 and TRBJ2-2 genes, and the full variable domain is: KAGVTQTPRYLIKTRGQQVTLSCSPISGHRSVSWYQQTPGQGLQFLFEYFSETQRNKGNFPGRFSGRQFSNSRSEMNVSTLELGDSALYLCASSLLTDHTGELFFGEGSRLTVL.